Here is one T cell receptor beta chain with its context. The antigen is unknown. This entry comes from a study of cytomegalovirus exposure and HLA in healthy donors. About the study: The Caucasian-associated ancestry cluster contained about four fifths of the roughly 370 genotyped donors. The study, taken as a whole, reports: Follow-up analysis seemed to connect common viral pathogens with several of the most significant clusters identified. CMV antigen specificity of three CMV-associated chains was confirmed in vitro.

Vbeta (60) and Jbeta (13) primers were used in the PCR. Original data processing: Counted up in a later analysis, unique TCR beta chains came to about 80 million, with around 12 million shared. TCRdb's table, derived via immunoSEQ multiplex PCR, lists solely in-frame clones and lacks some. D and trimming come from the DNA, and the V and J calls and clone size come from that table. This sample yields 99,000 or so clones, of which roughly 15% are seen a single time; more than 0.8% belongs to the top ten. This CDR3 has 16 amino acids. V was pared by 1 base and J by 7 bases, with 17 bases between. Germline CDR1 and CDR2: MDHEN and SYDVKM.

The chain has TRBV28 and TRBJ2-1; perhaps TRBD2 as D (5 bases). Material: PBMCs. The receptor was derived from a female donor in good health and CMV-seronegative. The CDR3 loop reads CASSLFALVRRNEQFF. The CDR3, as DNA: TGTGCCAGCAGTTTATTTGCACTAGTGAGGAGAAATGAGCAGTTCTTC.